This T cell receptor (beta chain) was sequenced for a study of blood T cell repertoires in COVID-19. Study-level background: Samples representing acute and convalescent COVID-19 were sourced from the United States, Italy and Spain. In each case, the material was cDNA or gDNA derived from T cells, B-cell-depleted T cells, or PBMCs.

Methods used by the authors: The assay estimated nucleated cells by amplifying reference gene primers. The assay was immunoSEQ multiplex PCR, and TCRdb's table has in-frame clones only and misses some. That table supplies the V and J calls and clone size; D and trimming were determined from the DNA. In the table there are 20,000 to 25,000 clones, approximately 92% of which are singletons. Germline CDR1 SGHTA, CDR2 FQGNSA. J gave up 0 bases and V 5 bases, and 5 bases lay outside the gene matches. The CDR3 loop spans 15 amino acids. The chain uses TRBV7-2 and TRBJ1-1, with 8 bases identical to TRBD1. The receptor was derived from a human donor in a cohort sampled during active COVID-19. The sequenced material came from peripheral blood. CDR3 coding DNA: TGTGCCAGCAGCCCCAGACAGGGGATGAACACTGAAGCTTTCTTT. It specifies CASSPRQGMNTEAFF.